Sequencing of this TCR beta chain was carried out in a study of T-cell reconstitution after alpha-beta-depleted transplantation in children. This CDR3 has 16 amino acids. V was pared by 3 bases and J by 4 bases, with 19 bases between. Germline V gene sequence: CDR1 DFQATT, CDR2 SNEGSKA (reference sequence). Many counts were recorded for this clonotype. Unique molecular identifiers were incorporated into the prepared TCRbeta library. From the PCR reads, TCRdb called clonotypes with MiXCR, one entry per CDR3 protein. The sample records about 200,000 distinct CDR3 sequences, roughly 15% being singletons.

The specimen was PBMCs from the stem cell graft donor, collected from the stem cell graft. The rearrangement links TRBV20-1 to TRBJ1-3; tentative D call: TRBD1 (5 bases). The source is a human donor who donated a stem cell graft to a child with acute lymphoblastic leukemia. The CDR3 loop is CSARGVDRYPGNTIYF. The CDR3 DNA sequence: TGCAGTGCTAGGGGGGTTGATAGGTACCCGGGAAACACCATATATTTT.